This T cell receptor beta chain was retrieved from a study of blood T cell repertoires in COVID-19. As for the study in general: There were acute and convalescent COVID-19 samples, and they came from the United States, Italy and Spain.

CDR3 length: 16 amino acids. Germline V gene lookup returns CDR1 SGHKS and CDR2 YYEKEE (reference sequence). The V end was cut by 0 bases, the J end by 7 bases, with 19 bases between. Ages ranged from roughly 18 to 100 years, with residence in fewer than 25 US areas. Original analysis: Amplification from reference gene primers served as the basis for estimated nucleated cell counts. Clones were read by immunoSEQ multiplex PCR, and TCRdb kept only the in-frame ones, dropping some. V, J and clone size are those of that table, while D and trimming were read from the DNA. The sample yields under 300,000 clones, 80% to 90% seen once.

Input material: PBMCs or T cells enriched from blood (not recorded which). The V call is TRBV5-5, the J call TRBJ2-5; maybe TRBD1 (6 bases). This sequence was found in a woman in her thirties or forties who had been exposed to COVID-19. In DNA form, the CDR3 reads TGTGCCAGCAGCTTGGATCCTGACAGGCCCCAGGTGACCCAGTACTTC. This sequence encodes CASSLDPDRPQVTQYF. Variable domain in full (rest from reference TRBV5-5 and TRBJ2-5): DAGVTQSPTHLIKTRGQQVTLRCSPISGHKSVSWYQQVLGQGPQFIFQYYEKEERGRGNFPDRFSARQFPNYSSELNVNALLLGDSALYLCASSLDPDRPQVTQYFGPGTRLLVL.